The 23 T cell receptor beta chains below come from one sample, sequenced in a study of cytomegalovirus exposure and HLA in healthy donors. 13 Jbeta primers and 60 Vbeta primers were used for the PCR. TCRdb's copy holds only in-frame clones and misses some; the assay was immunoSEQ multiplex PCR. The sample holds about 120,000 clones, around four fifths seen once. Sample: PBMCs. The source of these receptors is a male donor in good health and CMV-seropositive.

The chain joins TRBV5-5 to TRBJ2-3, with D possibly being TRBD2 (5 bases). This CDR3 is built from 14 residues. Trimming stripped 1 base from V and 4 bases from J, with 10 bases between. CDR1 and CDR2 from the germline V gene are SGHKS and YYEKEE (reference sequence). The CDR3 spells CASSLYLSADTQYF. For the CDR3, the DNA is TGTGCCAGCAGCTTGTATCTTAGCGCAGATACGCAGTATTTT.

The chain carries TRBV5-1 and TRBJ2-3; possible D gene TRBD1, 6 bases. The CDR3 is 15 amino acids. Germline-derived CDR1 and CDR2 are SGHRS and YFSETQ. The V end lost 0 bases, the J end lost 5 bases, and 13 bases lay between the germline ends. CDR3 coding DNA: TGCGCCAGCAGCTTGGGAGGGGGATTAGGAGATACGCAGTATTTT. It is translated as CASSLGGGLGDTQYF.

CDR3 nucleotides: TGTGCCACTATGACAGGGCCCGTCTACGAGCAGTACTTC. Amino acid sequence: CATMTGPVYEQYF. The V and J genes are TRBV28 and TRBJ2-7; 7 bases align to TRBD1. The junction had 9 bases not matched to a gene; V was cut back by 10 bases and J by 3 bases. The CDR3 extends over 13 amino acids. Looked up from germline, CDR1 is MDHEN and CDR2 is SYDVKM.

This clone appeared a few times. This chain connects TRBV11-2 to TRBJ2-1; D is perhaps TRBD2 (5 bases). This CDR3 spans 15 amino acids. Trimming took 2 bases from V and 7 from J, leaving 15 bases between them. CDR1 is SGHAT and CDR2 is FQNNGV in the germline V gene. The CDR3, as DNA: TGTGCCAGCAGCTTAATTCGCGGGCGAGGGAATGAGCAGTTCTTC. This codes for CASSLIRGRGNEQFF.

V and J are TRBV5-1 and TRBJ2-1, with 7 bases identical to TRBD2. Germline CDR1 SGHRS, CDR2 YFSETQ. The CDR3 is 16 amino acids. J lost 2 bases, V lost 3 bases, and 8 bases had no gene match. CDR3 residues: CASSSGVGGPYNEQFF. CDR3 DNA: TGCGCCAGCAGCTCGGGGGTGGGAGGGCCCTACAATGAGCAGTTCTTC.

The chain joins TRBV18 to TRBJ2-1; 10 bases are shared with TRBD2. The CDR3 covers 17 residues. Germline CDR1 is KGHSH and CDR2 is LQKENI. J gave up 8 bases and V 1 base, and 11 bases lay outside the gene matches. In nucleotides, the CDR3 is TGTGCCAGCTCACCACTCCCCACGGGACTAGCGTCCGATGAGCAGTTCTTC. This encodes CASSPLPTGLASDEQFF. Variable domain in full (rest from reference TRBV18 and TRBJ2-1): NAGVMQNPRHLVRRRGQEARLRCSPMKGHSHVYWYRQLPEEGLKFMVYLQKENIIDESGMPKERFSAEFPKEGPSILRIQQVVRGDSAAYFCASSPLPTGLASDEQFFGPGTRLTVL.

This clone has just a few counts. The CDR3 spells CASSEWIGGSPGGEQYF. The CDR3 DNA reads TGTGCCAGCAGTGAATGGATCGGCGGGAGTCCAGGCGGCGAGCAGTACTTC. The V gene is TRBV6-1, the J gene TRBJ2-7; 7 bases fit TRBD2. Losses at the gene ends were 2 bases for V and 6 bases for J; bases not matched to a gene: 16. The CDR3 is 17 amino acids. The V gene's germline CDR1 is MNHNS and CDR2 SASEGT.

This clone has only one observation. The chain recombines TRBV7-3 with TRBJ1-3; no definite D call. This CDR3 spans 14 amino acids. Germline V gene lookup returns CDR1 SGHTA and CDR2 FQGTGA. V dropped 1 base and J dropped 3 bases, with 7 bases sitting between them. The CDR3 DNA reads TGTGCCAGCAGCTTAAGTCCGGTTGGAAACACCATATATTTT. Protein: CASSLSPVGNTIYF.

The chain recombines TRBV9 with TRBJ2-3, with D possibly being TRBD2 (5 bases). This CDR3 is 16 amino acids long. Germline values: CDR1 SGDLS, CDR2 YYNGEE. V lost 3 bases to trimming and J lost 4 bases, with 18 bases between them. The CDR3 is CASSASIGSVADTQYF. The CDR3 coding sequence is TGTGCCAGCAGCGCCTCAATTGGGAGTGTGGCAGATACGCAGTATTTT. Full variable domain (outside the CDR3, taken from reference TRBV9 and TRBJ2-3): DSGVTQTPKHLITATGQRVTLRCSPRSGDLSVYWYQQSLDQGLQFLIQYYNGEERAKGNILERFSAQQFPDLHSELNLSSLELGDSALYFCASSASIGSVADTQYFGPGTRLTVL.

The chain couples TRBV5-1 to TRBJ2-1, with TRBD2 as a possible D gene (5 bases). The length of the CDR3 is 12 residues. Germline lookup yields CDR1 SGHRS and CDR2 YFSETQ. Trimming cost V 3 bases and J 6 bases, with 7 bases left between them. As DNA, the CDR3 is TGCGCCAGCAGCTACGCGGGCAATGAGCAGTTCTTC. Its translation is CASSYAGNEQFF.

The CDR3 DNA follows: TGTGCCTGGGGACCGGGACAGACGTCCTACGAGCAGTACTTC. Translation gives CAWGPGQTSYEQYF. The chain recombines TRBV30 with TRBJ2-5; TRBD1 aligns across 7 bases. The DNA matches TRBJ2-7 better at its end, which makes the J call doubtful. The CDR3 has 14 residues. Germline V CDR1 and CDR2: GTSNPN, SVGIG (reference sequence).

In its sample, this clone was seen a few times. CDR3 in DNA: TGTGCCATTCCAGCCCTCCTCCAGGGAATTATCGCTGGCTACACCTTC. Protein product: CAIPALLQGIIAGYTF. J is TRBJ1-2 and V is TRBV7-9; the D gene is possibly TRBD1 (5 bases). Trimming left V 10 bases short and J 7 bases short, with 28 bases between. Germline V lookup: CDR1 SEHNR, CDR2 FQNEAQ (reference sequence). The CDR3 is 16 residues long.

The J gene is TRBJ2-7, the V gene TRBV11-1; D remains ambiguous. The CDR3 length is 11 residues. The V and J ends lost 1 base and 5 bases respectively, with 3 bases between them. Per the germline V gene, CDR1 is SGHAT and CDR2 is FQDESV (reference sequence). The CDR3 region has the DNA TGTGCCAGCAGCTTAGGCGACGAGCAGTACTTC. Protein product: CASSLGDEQYF.

The chain carries TRBV30 and TRBJ1-6; 7 bases agree with TRBD1. J lost 10 bases, V lost 1 base, and 10 bases had no gene match. The CDR3 loop spans 15 amino acids. Germline CDR1 reads GTSNPN; CDR2 reads SVGIG (reference sequence). The CDR3 protein is CAWSAAGGFLSPLHF. The CDR3 DNA reads as TGTGCCTGGAGTGCGGCAGGGGGATTTCTATCACCCCTCCACTTT.

This clone was picked up one time. The chain uses TRBV2 and TRBJ2-2, with D perhaps TRBD1 (6 bases). Germline-derived CDR1 and CDR2 are SNHLY and FYNNEI. The V end lost 2 bases, the J end lost 6 bases, and 13 bases lay between the germline ends. The CDR3 is made up of 15 amino acids. CDR3 sequence: CASSETVYRAGELFF. The CDR3 DNA is TGTGCCAGCAGTGAAACTGTCTACAGGGCCGGGGAGCTGTTTTTT.

J is TRBJ2-5 and V is TRBV5-4; D might be TRBD2 (5 bases). The DNA end lines up better with TRBJ2-7; the J call may be wrong. Germline values: CDR1 SGHNT, CDR2 YYREEE (reference sequence). The CDR3 loop spans 14 amino acids. The CDR3 loop is CASSSSGIDYEQYF. CDR3 in DNA: TGTGCCAGCAGTTCATCCGGGATCGACTACGAGCAGTACTTC.

The chain is built from TRBV5-1 and TRBJ2-3, with a possible D match to TRBD1 (5 bases). The germline V and J ends were trimmed by 3 bases and 1 base, with 15 bases remaining between them. Germline CDR1 SGHRS, CDR2 YFSETQ. This CDR3 has 16 residues. The CDR3 region has the DNA TGCGCCAGCAGCTCTCCCACCCAGGGCGGCACAGATACGCAGTATTTT. This gives the protein CASSSPTQGGTDTQYF.

The chain joins TRBV10-3 to TRBJ1-1; D unresolved. Germline lookup yields CDR1 ENHRY and CDR2 SYGVKD. This CDR3 spans 21 amino acids. V lost 2 bases and J 4 bases, leaving 32 bases between the germline ends. In nucleotides, the CDR3 is TGTGCCATCAGTGAGCCACTCCCGGGTTCACATCCCGAAACCCCGACCACTGAAGCTTTCTTT. Protein product: CAISEPLPGSHPETPTTEAFF.

The rearrangement uses TRBV6-6 and TRBJ2-2, with unresolved D. This CDR3 spans 14 amino acids. Germline assignment: CDR1 MNHNY and CDR2 SVGAGI (reference sequence). Trimming took off 7 bases at V and 6 bases at J, with 15 bases between the two ends. The CDR3 DNA sequence: TGTGCCAGCAAAAAGATCTCAGGTTCCGGGGAGCTGTTTTTT. Residues: CASKKISGSGELFF.

This rearrangement joins TRBV10-3 to TRBJ2-7; TRBD2 is a possible D gene (6 bases). Trimming cost V 2 bases and J 2 bases, with 10 bases left between them. CDR3 length equals 14 residues. Germline CDR1 reads ENHRY; CDR2 reads SYGVKD. The CDR3 sequence: CAISERRVAYEQYF. DNA for the CDR3: TGTGCCATCAGTGAGAGGAGGGTCGCCTACGAGCAGTACTTC.

Concerning this clone: Germline and junction disagree at one end, which may indicate a read error. The gene calls are TRBV7-9 and TRBJ1-1; no definite D call. The CDR3 runs to 11 residues. Per germline, CDR1 SEHNR and CDR2 FQNEAQ (reference sequence). The CDR3 loop is CSSSLVPPQHF. CDR3 sequence (DNA): TGTTCCAGCAGCTTAGTCCCCCCACAGCACTTT.

V gene TRBV4-1 combines with J gene TRBJ1-5; D is unresolved. This CDR3 has 14 residues. Trimming shortened V by 0 bases and J by 4 bases, and 7 bases separated the two germline ends. Germline V lookup: CDR1 MGHRA, CDR2 YSYEKL. The CDR3 loop is CASSQDPLNQPQHF. CDR3 sequence (DNA): TGCGCCAGCAGCCAAGATCCCCTGAATCAGCCCCAGCATTTT.

About this clone: The junction differs from germline at one of its ends, possibly a read error. V gene TRBV28 combines with J gene TRBJ2-6; 9 nucleotides line up with TRBD1. The length of the CDR3 is 16 residues. The V gene's germline CDR1 is MDHEN and CDR2 SYDVKM. The CDR3 DNA sequence: TGTGCCACCTCCCGGGACAGGGACTCTGGGGCCAACGGCCTGACTTTC. It specifies CATSRDRDSGANGLTF.